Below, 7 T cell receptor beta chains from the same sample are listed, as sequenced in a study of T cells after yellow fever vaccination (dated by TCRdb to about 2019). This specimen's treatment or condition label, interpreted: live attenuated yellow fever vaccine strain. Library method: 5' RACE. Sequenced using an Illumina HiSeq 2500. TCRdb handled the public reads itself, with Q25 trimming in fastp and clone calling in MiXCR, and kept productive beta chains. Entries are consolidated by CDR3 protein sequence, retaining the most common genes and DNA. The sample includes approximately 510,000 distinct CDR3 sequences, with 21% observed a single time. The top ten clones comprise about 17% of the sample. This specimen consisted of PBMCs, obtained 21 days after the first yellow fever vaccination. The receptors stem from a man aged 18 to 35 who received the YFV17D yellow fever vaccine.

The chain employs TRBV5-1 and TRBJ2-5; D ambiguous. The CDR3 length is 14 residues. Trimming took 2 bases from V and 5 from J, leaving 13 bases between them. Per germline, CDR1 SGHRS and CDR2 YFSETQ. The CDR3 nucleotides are TGCGCCAGCAGCTTCAGGCTGCTGGGGGAGACCCAGTACTTC. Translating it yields CASSFRLLGETQYF. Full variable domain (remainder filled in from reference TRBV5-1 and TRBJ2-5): KAGVTQTPRYLIKTRGQQVTLSCSPISGHRSVSWYQQTPGQGLQFLFEYFSETQRNKGNFPGRFSGRQFSNSRSEMNVSTLELGDSALYLCASSFRLLGETQYFGPGTRLLVL.

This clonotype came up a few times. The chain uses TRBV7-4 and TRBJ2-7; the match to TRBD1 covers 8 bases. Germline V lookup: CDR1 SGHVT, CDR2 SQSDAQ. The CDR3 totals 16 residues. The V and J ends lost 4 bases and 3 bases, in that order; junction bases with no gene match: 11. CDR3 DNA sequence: TGTGCCAGCAGCTGGACCATGGGGGACAGGATCTACGAGCAGTACGTC. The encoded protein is CASSWTMGDRIYEQYV.

In nucleotides, the CDR3 is TGTGCCAGCAGTTTTAACGTAGCGACCTCCGTTCCCACAGATACGCAGTATTTT. This codes for CASSFNVATSVPTDTQYF. This chain links TRBV11-2 with TRBJ2-3, with D possibly being TRBD2 (5 bases). This CDR3 is 18 amino acids long. The V end lost 6 bases, the J end lost 2 bases, and 24 bases lay between the germline ends. Germline V gene lookup returns CDR1 SGHAT and CDR2 FQNNGV.

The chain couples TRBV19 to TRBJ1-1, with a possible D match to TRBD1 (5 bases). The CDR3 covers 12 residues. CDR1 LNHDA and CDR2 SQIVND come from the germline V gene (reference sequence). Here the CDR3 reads CATGDSNTEAFF. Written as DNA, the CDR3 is TGTGCGACGGGGGATTCGAACACTGAAGCTTTCTTT.

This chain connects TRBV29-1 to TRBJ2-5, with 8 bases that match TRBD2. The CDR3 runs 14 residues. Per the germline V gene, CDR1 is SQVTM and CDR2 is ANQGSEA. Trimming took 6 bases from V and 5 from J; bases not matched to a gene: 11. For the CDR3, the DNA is TGCAGCGTGGAGCCGCGGGGGGTGAGGGAGACCCAGTACTTC. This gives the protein CSVEPRGVRETQYF.

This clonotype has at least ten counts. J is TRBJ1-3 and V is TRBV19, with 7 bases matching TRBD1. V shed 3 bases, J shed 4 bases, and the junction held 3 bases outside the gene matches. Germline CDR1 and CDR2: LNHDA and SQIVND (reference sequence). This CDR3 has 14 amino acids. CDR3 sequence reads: CASSIQGDGNTIYF. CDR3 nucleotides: TGTGCCAGTAGTATCCAGGGGGACGGAAACACCATATATTTT.

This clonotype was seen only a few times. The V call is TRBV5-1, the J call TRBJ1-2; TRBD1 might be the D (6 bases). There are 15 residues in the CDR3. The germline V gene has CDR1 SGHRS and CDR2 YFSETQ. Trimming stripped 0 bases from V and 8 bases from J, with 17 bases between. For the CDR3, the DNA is TGCGCCAGCAGCTTGGACCTCGCAGGGGATGGCGGCTACACCTTC. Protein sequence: CASSLDLAGDGGYTF.